What follows is one T cell receptor (beta chain) and its context. The ends were cut back, 5 bases at V and 2 bases at J, with 9 bases in the middle. CDR3 length: 13 residues. Germline assignment: CDR1 MDHEN and CDR2 SYDVKM. The sample comes from a study of blood T cell repertoires in COVID-19. Per the original methods: Amplifying reference gene primers gave estimates of nucleated cell counts. Profiling relied on immunoSEQ multiplex PCR, and the TCRdb table lists in-frame clones only, not all of them. Clone size and the V and J calls come from that table; the DNA yielded D and trimming. The sample holds over 55,000 clones, about 90% seen once.

Sequencing input: peripheral blood. This sequence was found in a human donor in a cohort sampled during active COVID-19. V and J are TRBV28 and TRBJ1-1; a weak D match, TRBD1 (5 bases). Here the CDR3 DNA reads TGTGCCAGCAGTATCGACAGCAACACTGAAGCTTTCTTT. It is translated as CASSIDSNTEAFF.